The entry below gives a single TCR beta chain sequence along with its context. Its antigen remains unidentified. Base qualities are not at hand, and no much larger clone is one base apart. The donors were healthy, HIV-negative adults who had no recently reported acute infections or vaccinations. Only Caucasian adults living in Nashville, Tennessee, USA were represented among the donors. CD4+ T cells were enriched through magnetic negative selection, after which naive cells were positively selected on CD45RA and the remaining negative fraction served as the memory subset. Blood was obtained by leukapheresis, after which PBMCs were separated by Ficoll-Histopaque density gradient centrifugation and cryopreserved in liquid nitrogen vapor phase. Analytical flow cytometry was used to check the purity and quantity of every magnetically sorted T cell population. Each sorted fraction had its genomic DNA isolated and then quantified by UV absorbance on a Nanodrop 2000c.

This entry belongs to a study of shared clonotypes between healthy human individuals (dated by TCRdb to 2018 to 2021). About the full investigation: A few men and two women, aged 18 to 49 years, made up the cohort. To increase sequencing depth and limit assay-specific biases, TCR repertoire library preparation and sequencing were carried out by different laboratories using diverse techniques. Blood TCR repertoires of several healthy adults were deeply sequenced to estimate repertoire size and the extent of clonotype sharing between individuals. For each donor, three plates each were used for CD4 naive and CD4 memory, two plates were used for CD8 naive, and one plate was used for CD8 memory. Leukapheresis yielded between about 0.94 and 10 billion PBMCs per donor. Overall study results and their limits: Because the study included only a small number of donors, the genetic and exposure-history diversity represented was limited. Sampling was restricted to blood, and TCR repertoires in tissue are likely to differ from TCR repertoires in blood. About 4.5% of naive CD4, more than 3% of naive CD8, 2.3% of memory CD4, and roughly 0.4% of memory CD8 clonotypes were shared across several donors. Compared with non-shared clonotypes, the clonotypes found in all four sorted-subset donors had higher generation probabilities. Even with the large sequencing depth, rarefaction of the sorted-subset datasets indicated that sequencing was incomplete. Pairwise subsampling indicated that sequencing depth was expected to affect the degree of clonotype sharing among donors. Naive subsets generally had larger estimated clonotype richness than memory subsets.

The germline ends are 19 bases apart after V is trimmed by 2 bases and J by 5 bases. The CDR3 holds 16 amino acids from the cysteine to the phenylalanine. The kept DNA is CDR3 alone, 48 bases in frame from the first base. As encoded in the germline V gene, CDR1 is MNHNS while CDR2 is SASEGT. TCR CDR3 regions were amplified from genomic DNA by multiplex PCR using the deep immunoSEQ assay. For each cell subset, the extracted genomic DNA was distributed evenly across all wells of several immunoSEQ 96-well plates, and each plate served as one replicate. For sorted subsets, 200 to 250 ng genomic DNA, equal to approximately 30,000 T cell genomes, was loaded into each replicate PCR. Purified libraries were quantified with a Qubit 3.0 fluorometer, sized on a Bioanalyzer 2100, and re-quantified with the KAPA Library Quantification kit. A separate single-read 150-cycle Illumina NextSeq 550 flow cell was used to sequence each immunoSEQ 96-well plate. For the original study's pipeline: Because only junctional sequences without quality scores were contained in the immunoSEQ output, filtering matching that applied to full-length reads could not be performed. Sequences were annotated with PyIR, a Python wrapper for IgBLAST v1.9, using IMGT germline references to assign V/J genes and CDR3. Any read was removed if the V/J assignment was weak (E-value above 1e-6), the CDR3 was missing, or the read contained stop codons, out-of-frame junctions, or ambiguous translated residues. V3J clonotypes were defined by identical inferred V gene, J gene, and CDR3 amino acid sequence. To compute the percentage overlap between repertoires, the number of shared unique clonotypes was divided by the size of the smaller repertoire. Richness of each repertoire was evaluated using RTK rarefaction, the Chao1 estimator, and Recon v2.1 estimates of unobserved clonotypes. Generation probabilities for all TCRbeta clonotypes obtained by the gDNA method from a handful of donors were computed using OLGA. TCRdb took over this immuneACCESS table, retaining in-frame rearrangements with V and J assigned. Such tables are incomplete; in checked studies, under half of the missing clones stem from an unresolved V gene, and the remainder is unexplained. From that table come the V and J calls and clone size; the DNA was used to work out D and trimming. Here the sample has 2 million to 2.5 million clones; more than 90% occur a single time. The ten largest clones take up roughly 0.13% of the sample.

Specimen: naive CD4+ T cells sorted from blood. The intended sense of this specimen's cell subset or site label: CD45RA+ positively selected. The chain is made from TRBV6-1 and TRBJ2-7; the D region possibly corresponds to TRBD2 (6 bases align). This TCR derives from a man aged 18 to 30 in good health. CDR3 protein: CASSEQLGAGGNEQYF. The nucleotide sequence is TGTGCCAGCAGTGAACAACTCGGGGCCGGGGGAAACGAGCAGTACTTC.